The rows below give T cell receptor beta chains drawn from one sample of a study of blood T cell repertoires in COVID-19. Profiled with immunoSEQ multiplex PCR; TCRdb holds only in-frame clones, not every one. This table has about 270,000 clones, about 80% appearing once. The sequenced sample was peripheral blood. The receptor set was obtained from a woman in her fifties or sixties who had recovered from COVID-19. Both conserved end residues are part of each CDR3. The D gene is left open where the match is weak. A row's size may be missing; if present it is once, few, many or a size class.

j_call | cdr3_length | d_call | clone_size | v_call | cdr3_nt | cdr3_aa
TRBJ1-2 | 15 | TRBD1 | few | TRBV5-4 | TGTGCCAGCAGCTTTGGGCCAGGGGGCCCCTATGGCTACACCTTC | CASSFGPGGPYGYTF
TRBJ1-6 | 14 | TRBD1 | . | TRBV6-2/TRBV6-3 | TGTGCCAGCAGTTATGGACAGGGTAATTCACCCCTCCACTTT | CASSYGQGNSPLHF
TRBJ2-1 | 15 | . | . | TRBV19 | TGTGCCAGTACCCAGGGTGGAGCCTACTACAATGAGCAGTTCTTC | CASTQGGAYYNEQFF
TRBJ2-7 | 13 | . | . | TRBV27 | TGTGCCAGTGGACTAAACGGGCCCTACGAGCAGTACTTC | CASGLNGPYEQYF
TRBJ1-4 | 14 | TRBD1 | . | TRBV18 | TGTGCCAGCTCACCTCGGGACAGTAATGAAAAACTGTTTTTT | CASSPRDSNEKLFF
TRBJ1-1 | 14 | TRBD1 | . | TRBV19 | TGTGCCAGTAGTTTACAGGGGTCCAACACTGAAGCTTTCTTT | CASSLQGSNTEAFF
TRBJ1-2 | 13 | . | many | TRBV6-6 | TGTGCCAGCGGATCTGACAGTAACTATGGCTACACCTTC | CASGSDSNYGYTF
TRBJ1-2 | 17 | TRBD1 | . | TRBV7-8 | TGTGCCAGCAGCTTAAGGTCCCGCTCCGACAGGGTCTATGGCTACACCTTC | CASSLRSRSDRVYGYTF
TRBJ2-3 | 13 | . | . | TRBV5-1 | TGCGCCAGCAGCTTGGAGGCGGCAGATACGCAGTATTTT | CASSLEAADTQYF
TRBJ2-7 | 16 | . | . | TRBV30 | TGTGCCTGGAGTGTATTCGGGCAGGGGAGCTCCTACGAGCAGTACTTC | CAWSVFGQGSSYEQYF
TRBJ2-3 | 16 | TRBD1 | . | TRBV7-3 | TGTGCCAGCAGCTTAACGTTTCCAGGGGGCACGGATACGCAGTATTTT | CASSLTFPGGTDTQYF
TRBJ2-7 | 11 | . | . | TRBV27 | TGTGCCAGCAGTTCGTCCTACGAGCAGTACTTC | CASSSSYEQYF
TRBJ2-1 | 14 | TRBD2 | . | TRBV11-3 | TGTGCCAGCAGCTTAAGCGGGAGGGACCATGAGCAGTTCTTC | CASSLSGRDHEQFF
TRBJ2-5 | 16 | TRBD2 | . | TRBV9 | TGTGCCAGCAGCCACGTTGGGAGCGGGAGGGAAGAGACCCAGTACTTC | CASSHVGSGREETQYF
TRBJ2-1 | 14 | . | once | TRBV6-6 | TGTGCCAGCAGCTTAGCGCTACACTTCAATGAGCAGTTCTTC | CASSLALHFNEQFF
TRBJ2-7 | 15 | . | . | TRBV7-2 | TGTGCCAGCAGCCCAGCAGCGGAGCGTATTTACGAGCAGTACTTC | CASSPAAERIYEQYF
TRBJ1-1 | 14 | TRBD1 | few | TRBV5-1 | TGCGCCAGCAGCCCTGGGACAGCGAACACTGAAGCTTTCTTT | CASSPGTANTEAFF
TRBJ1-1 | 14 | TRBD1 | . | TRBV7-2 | TGTGCCAGCAGCCCAAGACAGGGGCCCACTGAAGCTTTCTTT | CASSPRQGPTEAFF
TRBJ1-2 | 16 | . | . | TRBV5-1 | TGCGCCAGCAGCTTGGTCGACCAGGTTGGGGGAGGTGGCTACACCTTC | CASSLVDQVGGGGYTF
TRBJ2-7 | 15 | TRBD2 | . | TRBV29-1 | TGCAGCGTTGAAGATGGGCTAGCGGGAGAATACGAGCAGTACTTC | CSVEDGLAGEYEQYF
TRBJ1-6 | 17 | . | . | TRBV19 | TGTGCCAGTAGTATAGATCTGGCGGCAGGGTTGGATTCACCCCTCCACTTT | CASSIDLAAGLDSPLHF
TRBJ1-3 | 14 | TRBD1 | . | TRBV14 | TGTGCCAGCAGCCTGACAGGGAATGAAAACACCATATATTTT | CASSLTGNENTIYF
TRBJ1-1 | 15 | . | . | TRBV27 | TGTGCCAGCAGTCGCACTCATACACGGGACACTGAAGCTTTCTTT | CASSRTHTRDTEAFF
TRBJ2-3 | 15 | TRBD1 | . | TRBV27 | TGTGCCAGCAGTTTGACGGGACAGGGCGGAGATACGCAGTATTTT | CASSLTGQGGDTQYF
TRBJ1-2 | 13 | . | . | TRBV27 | TGTGCCAGCAGTTCTAACCGGGTTTATGGCTACACCTTC | CASSSNRVYGYTF
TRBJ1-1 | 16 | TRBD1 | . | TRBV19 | TGTGCCAGTAGTATCCTTGCAGGGGGTCTTGGCACTGAAGCTTTCTTT | CASSILAGGLGTEAFF
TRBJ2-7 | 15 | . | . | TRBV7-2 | TGTGCCAGCAGCTCCCGACTCCTACCCTCCTACGAGCAGTACTTC | CASSSRLLPSYEQYF
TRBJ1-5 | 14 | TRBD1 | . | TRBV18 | TGTGCCAGCTCACCGGACAGGGGAACTCAGCCCCAGCATTTT | CASSPDRGTQPQHF
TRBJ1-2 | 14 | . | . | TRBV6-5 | TGTGCCAGCCGTCCCTTGGAGTTACTGTATGGCTACACCTTC | CASRPLELLYGYTF
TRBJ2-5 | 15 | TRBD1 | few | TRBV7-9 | TGTGCCAGCAGCTCCAAACGGACAGGGAAAGAGACCCAGTACTTC | CASSSKRTGKETQYF
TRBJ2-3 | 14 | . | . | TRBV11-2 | TGTGCCAGCAGCTTAGATCCAGGTATCACTACGCAGTATTTT | CASSLDPGITTQYF
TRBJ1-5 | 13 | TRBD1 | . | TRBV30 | TGTGCCTGGAGTCCAGGGACAGGAGGAACCCAGCATTTT | CAWSPGTGGTQHF
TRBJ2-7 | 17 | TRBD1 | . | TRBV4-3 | TGCGCCAGCAGCCAAGAAAGCGGCGGGACAGGATACTACGAGCAGTACTTC | CASSQESGGTGYYEQYF
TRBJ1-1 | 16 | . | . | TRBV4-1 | TGCGCCAGCAGCCAAGAGAGGGTCACTTGGAACACTGAAGCTTTCTTT | CASSQERVTWNTEAFF
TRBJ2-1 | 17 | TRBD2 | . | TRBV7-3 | TGTGCCAGCAGCCTACTCGGAAGCGGGAGCTCCTACAATGAGCAGTTCTTC | CASSLLGSGSSYNEQFF
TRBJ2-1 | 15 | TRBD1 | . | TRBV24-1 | TGTGCCACCAGTGATCCTGCCAGGGGGCGAGTGAAGCAGTTCTTC | CATSDPARGRVKQFF
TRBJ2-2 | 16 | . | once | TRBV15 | TGTGCCACCAGCAGAGACCGAGTACCGAACACCGGGGAGCTGTTTTTT | CATSRDRVPNTGELFF
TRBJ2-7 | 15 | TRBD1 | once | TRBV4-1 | TGCGCCAGCAGCCAAGAGGGGGCAGGGGGCGGCGAGCAGTACTTC | CASSQEGAGGGEQYF
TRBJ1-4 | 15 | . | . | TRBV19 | TGTGCCAGTATGGCCTGGGCAGCAACTAATGAAAAACTGTTTTTT | CASMAWAATNEKLFF
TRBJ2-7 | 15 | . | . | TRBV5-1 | TGCGCCAGCAGCCCGAGTACAGGGTCTACCTACGAGCAGTACTTC | CASSPSTGSTYEQYF
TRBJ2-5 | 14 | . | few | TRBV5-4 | TGTGCCAGCAGCCCATCGGCCGACTCCGAGACCCAGTACTTC | CASSPSADSETQYF
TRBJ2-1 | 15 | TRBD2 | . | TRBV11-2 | TGTGCCAGCAGCTTAGACTGGACTAGCCACAATGAGCAGTTCTTC | CASSLDWTSHNEQFF
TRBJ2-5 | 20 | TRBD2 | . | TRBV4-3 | TGCGCCAGCAGCCAAGTCCGGACTAGCGGGGGGACCTACCGCCAAGAGACCCAGTACTTC | CASSQVRTSGGTYRQETQYF
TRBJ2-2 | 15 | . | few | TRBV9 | TGTGCCAGCAGCGAGAGGGGAGGGAACACCGGGGAGCTGTTTTTT | CASSERGGNTGELFF
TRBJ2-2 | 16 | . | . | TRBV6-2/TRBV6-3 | TGTGCCAGCAGTTACGCCGGGGGAGCTAACACCGGGGAGCTGTTTTTT | CASSYAGGANTGELFF
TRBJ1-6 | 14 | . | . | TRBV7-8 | TGTGCCAGCAGCTCTGCGGGCCGCCGGACACCCCTCCACTTT | CASSSAGRRTPLHF
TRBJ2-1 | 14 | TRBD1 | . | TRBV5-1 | TGCGCCAGCAGCTCGACAGGGCCTAACAATGAGCAGTTCTTC | CASSSTGPNNEQFF
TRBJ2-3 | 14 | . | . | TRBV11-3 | TGTGCCAGCAGCACAGGATTGGGCACAGATACGCAGTATTTT | CASSTGLGTDTQYF
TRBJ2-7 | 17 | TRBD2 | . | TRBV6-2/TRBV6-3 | TGTGCCAGCAGTTACGGATTCGGCGGGAGAGCCGGGTACGAGCAGTACTTC | CASSYGFGGRAGYEQYF
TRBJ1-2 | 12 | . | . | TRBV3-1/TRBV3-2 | TGTGCCAGCAGCCAAGTCGGCTATGGCTACACCTTC | CASSQVGYGYTF
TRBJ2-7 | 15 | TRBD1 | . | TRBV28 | TGTGCCAGCAGTTTGCCACAGGGGGGCTCCTACGAGCAGTACTTC | CASSLPQGGSYEQYF
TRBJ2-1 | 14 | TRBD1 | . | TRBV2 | TGTGCCAGCTCGGGGGACAGGGTGGGGAGTGAGCAGTTCTTC | CASSGDRVGSEQFF
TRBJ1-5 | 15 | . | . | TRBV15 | TGTGCCACCAGCAGAGATCGGGGGTTGGGTCAGCCCCAGCATTTT | CATSRDRGLGQPQHF
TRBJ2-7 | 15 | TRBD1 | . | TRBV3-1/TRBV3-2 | TGTGCCAGCAGCCCCCCGGGACAGGCCTCCTACGAGCAGTACTTC | CASSPPGQASYEQYF
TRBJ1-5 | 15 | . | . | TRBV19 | TGTGCCAGTAGTATTAAGGGGTATAGCAATCAGCCCCAGCATTTT | CASSIKGYSNQPQHF
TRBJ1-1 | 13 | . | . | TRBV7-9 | TGTGCCAGCAGCCGAGGGCAGGTGGGTGAAGCTTTCTTT | CASSRGQVGEAFF
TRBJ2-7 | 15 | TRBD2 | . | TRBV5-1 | TGCGCCAGCAGCTTGGTAGCGGGAGCCCTCTACGAGCAGTACTTC | CASSLVAGALYEQYF
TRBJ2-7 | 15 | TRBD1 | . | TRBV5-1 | TGCGCCAGCAGAGAGGGACAGGGTACGGCCTACGAGCAGTACTTC | CASREGQGTAYEQYF
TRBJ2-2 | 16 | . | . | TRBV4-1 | TGCGCCAGCAGGCCGTCTAGTGTTCGCGGCACCGGGGAGCTGTTTTTT | CASRPSSVRGTGELFF